Sequencing of this T cell receptor beta chain was carried out in a study of CD8+CD57+ T cells in acquired aplastic anemia. CDR3 and TCR beta VDJ profiling relied on a genomic DNA template. TCRdb itself ran the reads through MiXCR, one entry per CDR3 protein. The sample has 80,000 or so distinct CDR3 sequences; 70% are singletons. The V end was cut by 3 bases, the J end by 2 bases, with 20 bases between. The germline V gene has CDR1 SQVTM and CDR2 ANQGSEA. This CDR3 spans 17 amino acids. Patients picked for sequencing had shown CD8+CD57+ cell expansion detected by flow cytometry. A word on this clonotype: Its cognate antigen is unknown.

Study outcomes and limitations: It was found that some 31 CD8+ CDR3 sequences were shared between patients and controls.

The sample taken for sequencing was sorted CD4+, CD8+, or CD8+CD57+ T cells (not recorded which) from PBMCs. V and J are TRBV29-1 and TRBJ2-1; a weak D match, TRBD2 (7 bases). The source is a human donor with aplastic anemia. The CDR3 nucleotides are TGCAGCGTTGAGGGGGAGGGGGGGACCCTTACCTACAATGAGCAGTTCTTC. Its translation is CSVEGEGGTLTYNEQFF.